This is a list of T cell receptor beta chains from one sample in a study of PD-L1 blockade in urothelial cancer. The method was immunoSEQ multiplex PCR; TCRdb's version includes in-frame clones alone and lacks a portion of them. This table has roughly 56,000 clones, approximately 86% appearing once. The sequencing here drew on PBMCs, taken around atezolizumab (anti-PD-L1) treatment. The receptors originated from a man aged 60-69 years with urothelial cancer. The CDR3 runs from the conserved cysteine through the conserved F or W. A D gene is named only where the DNA matches it firmly. Clone size is given for some rows only: seen once, a few or many times, or a class if the clone is expanded.

j_call: TRBJ1-2
clone_size: NA
d_call: NA
v_call: TRBV5-1
cdr3_nt: TGCGCCAGCAGCTTGACCCCCCAGAATAACTATGGCTACACCTTC
cdr3_aa: CASSLTPQNNYGYTF

j_call: TRBJ2-2
clone_size: NA
d_call: TRBD2
v_call: TRBV7-6
cdr3_nt: TGTGCCAGCAGCTTAGAACTAGCGACCACCGGGGAGCTGTTTTTT
cdr3_aa: CASSLELATTGELFF

j_call: TRBJ2-7
clone_size: NA
d_call: TRBD2
v_call: TRBV6-5
cdr3_nt: TGTGCCAGCAGTTACTCTCCCGGACTAGCTATTGGCGAGCAGTACTTC
cdr3_aa: CASSYSPGLAIGEQYF

j_call: TRBJ1-6
clone_size: NA
d_call: TRBD1
v_call: TRBV30
cdr3_nt: TGTGCCTGGATAGGACAGGGAGGTTCACCCCTCCACTTT
cdr3_aa: CAWIGQGGSPLHF

j_call: TRBJ2-3
clone_size: NA
d_call: NA
v_call: TRBV5-6
cdr3_nt: TGTGCCAGCAGCCGACTACTCGGGGATACGCAGTATTTT
cdr3_aa: CASSRLLGDTQYF

j_call: TRBJ1-1
clone_size: NA
d_call: NA
v_call: TRBV5-4
cdr3_nt: TGTGCCAGCAGCTTCAGGGGCGCGAACACTGAAGCTTTCTTT
cdr3_aa: CASSFRGANTEAFF

j_call: TRBJ2-1
clone_size: NA
d_call: NA
v_call: TRBV7-2
cdr3_nt: TGTGCCAGCAGCTATAGATGGGGGGACAATGAGCAGTTCTTC
cdr3_aa: CASSYRWGDNEQFF

j_call: TRBJ1-3
clone_size: few
d_call: NA
v_call: TRBV7-8
cdr3_nt: TGTGCCAGCAGACGGACAAGGACAGTCTCTGGAAACACCATATATTTT
cdr3_aa: CASRRTRTVSGNTIYF

j_call: TRBJ1-1
clone_size: many
d_call: NA
v_call: TRBV6-5
cdr3_nt: TGTGCCAGCAGCGAGGGGGGGCACGACCCCCAAGCTTTCTTT
cdr3_aa: CASSEGGHDPQAFF

j_call: TRBJ1-3
clone_size: once
d_call: NA
v_call: TRBV5-1
cdr3_nt: TGCGCCAGCAGCTTTGGGGCCTTGGAAAACACCATATATTTT
cdr3_aa: CASSFGALENTIYF

j_call: TRBJ1-5
clone_size: NA
d_call: NA
v_call: TRBV6-6
cdr3_nt: TGTGCCAGCAGTCGGGGAGGGGGTTTCCGGGATCAGCCCCAGCATTTT
cdr3_aa: CASSRGGGFRDQPQHF

j_call: TRBJ2-5
clone_size: NA
d_call: NA
v_call: TRBV10-1
cdr3_nt: TGCGCCAGCAGTGAGTCGCAGGTCCGAGAGACCCAGTACTTC
cdr3_aa: CASSESQVRETQYF

j_call: TRBJ1-1
clone_size: NA
d_call: NA
v_call: TRBV9
cdr3_nt: TGTGCCAGCAGCGGCTGGGTCGGCCCGGGAAGTGAAGCTTTCTTT
cdr3_aa: CASSGWVGPGSEAFF

j_call: TRBJ2-2
clone_size: NA
d_call: TRBD1
v_call: TRBV10-3
cdr3_nt: TGTGCCACCTGGGGACAGGGTAGGACCGGGGAGCTGTTTTTT
cdr3_aa: CATWGQGRTGELFF

j_call: TRBJ2-1
clone_size: once
d_call: TRBD1
v_call: TRBV19
cdr3_nt: TGTGCCACCCAATTGGACAGGAGTCCCTACAATGAGCAGTTCTTC
cdr3_aa: CATQLDRSPYNEQFF

j_call: TRBJ2-5
clone_size: NA
d_call: TRBD2
v_call: TRBV4-3
cdr3_nt: TGCGCCAGCAGCCTCAACACAGTCACTAGCGGGGGTCTGTACTTC
cdr3_aa: CASSLNTVTSGGLYF

j_call: TRBJ1-3
clone_size: NA
d_call: TRBD1
v_call: TRBV6-6
cdr3_nt: TGTGCCAGCAGTTACCCGGACAGGGGCTCTGGAAACACCATATATTTT
cdr3_aa: CASSYPDRGSGNTIYF

j_call: TRBJ2-4
clone_size: NA
d_call: TRBD1
v_call: TRBV19
cdr3_nt: TGTGCCAGTAGTATAGCCCAGACAGGGTTAGCCAAAAACATTCAGTACTTC
cdr3_aa: CASSIAQTGLAKNIQYF

j_call: TRBJ2-7
clone_size: NA
d_call: NA
v_call: TRBV4-2
cdr3_nt: TGTGCCAGCAGCCAAGAGGGTGGGGCGTACGAGCAGTACTTC
cdr3_aa: CASSQEGGAYEQYF

j_call: TRBJ2-2
clone_size: once
d_call: NA
v_call: TRBV5-4
cdr3_nt: TGTGCCAGCAGCGGCCAGGGACTCAGAAACACCGGGGAGCTGTTTTTT
cdr3_aa: CASSGQGLRNTGELFF

j_call: TRBJ1-2
clone_size: NA
d_call: NA
v_call: TRBV2
cdr3_nt: TGTGCCAGCAGTGAAAAGCGGGGGGGGATGACAGCAGCTAACTATGGCTACACCTTC
cdr3_aa: CASSEKRGGMTAANYGYTF

j_call: TRBJ1-1
clone_size: NA
d_call: NA
v_call: TRBV21-1
cdr3_nt: TGTGCCAGGGCTCCGGGACAGACCTTGAACACTGAAGCTTTCTTT
cdr3_aa: CARAPGQTLNTEAFF

j_call: TRBJ2-2
clone_size: NA
d_call: TRBD1
v_call: TRBV5-4
cdr3_nt: TGTGCCAGCAGCTTGATGGACAGGGTGGCCGGGGAGCTGTTTTTT
cdr3_aa: CASSLMDRVAGELFF

j_call: TRBJ2-3
clone_size: NA
d_call: NA
v_call: TRBV29-1
cdr3_nt: TGCAGCGTTGTTGGACTAGAAGGGGGTTATTTT
cdr3_aa: CSVVGLEGGYF

j_call: TRBJ2-1
clone_size: NA
d_call: TRBD2
v_call: TRBV9
cdr3_nt: TGTGCCAGCAGCGTCCTCGCGGGGGGTTACTACAATGAGCAGTTCTTC
cdr3_aa: CASSVLAGGYYNEQFF

j_call: TRBJ2-3
clone_size: NA
d_call: NA
v_call: TRBV5-1
cdr3_nt: TGCGCCAGCAGTTCGTGGACAGATAGCACAGATACGCAGTATTTT
cdr3_aa: CASSSWTDSTDTQYF

j_call: TRBJ2-2
clone_size: many
d_call: NA
v_call: TRBV9
cdr3_nt: TGTGCCAGCAGCGTAGCTGGGGCAGGGCCGAACACCGGGGAGCTGTTTTTT
cdr3_aa: CASSVAGAGPNTGELFF

j_call: TRBJ2-1
clone_size: NA
d_call: TRBD2
v_call: TRBV11-2
cdr3_nt: TGTGCCAGCAGCCCCTCGGGGGGGCCTTACAATGAGCAGTTCTTC
cdr3_aa: CASSPSGGPYNEQFF

j_call: TRBJ1-1
clone_size: NA
d_call: NA
v_call: TRBV7-8
cdr3_nt: TGTGCCAGCAGACCCGGACAGCTGAACACTGAAGCTTTCTTT
cdr3_aa: CASRPGQLNTEAFF

j_call: TRBJ1-5
clone_size: NA
d_call: NA
v_call: TRBV7-2
cdr3_nt: TGTGCCAGCAGCGGAGGGGGGGGCAATCAGCCCCAGCATTTT
cdr3_aa: CASSGGGGNQPQHF

j_call: TRBJ2-7
clone_size: NA
d_call: TRBD1
v_call: TRBV5-1
cdr3_nt: TGCGCCAGCAGCCCCGGGACAGGGGCTGTAGAGCAGTACTTC
cdr3_aa: CASSPGTGAVEQYF

j_call: TRBJ1-1
clone_size: NA
d_call: NA
v_call: TRBV7-9
cdr3_nt: TGTGCCAGCAGCTTCTCCGGTGGCAGGGAAAATTTT
cdr3_aa: CASSFSGGRENF